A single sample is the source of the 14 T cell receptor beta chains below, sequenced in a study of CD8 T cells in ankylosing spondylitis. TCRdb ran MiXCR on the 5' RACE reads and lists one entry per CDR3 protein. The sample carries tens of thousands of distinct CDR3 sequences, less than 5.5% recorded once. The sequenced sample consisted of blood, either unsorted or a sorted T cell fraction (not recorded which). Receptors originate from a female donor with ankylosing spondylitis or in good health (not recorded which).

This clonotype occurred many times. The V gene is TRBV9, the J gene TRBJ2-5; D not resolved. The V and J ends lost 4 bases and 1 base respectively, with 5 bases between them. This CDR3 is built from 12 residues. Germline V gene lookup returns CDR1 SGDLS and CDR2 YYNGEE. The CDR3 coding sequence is TGTGCCAGCAGCAACAGCCAAGAGACCCAGTACTTC. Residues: CASSNSQETQYF.

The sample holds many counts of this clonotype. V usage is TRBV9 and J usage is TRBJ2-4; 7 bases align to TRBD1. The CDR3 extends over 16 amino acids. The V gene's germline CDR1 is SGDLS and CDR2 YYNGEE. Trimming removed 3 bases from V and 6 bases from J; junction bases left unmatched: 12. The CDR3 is CASSAGTATFGNIQYF. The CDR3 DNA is TGTGCCAGCAGCGCGGGGACAGCCACTTTCGGAAACATTCAGTACTTC. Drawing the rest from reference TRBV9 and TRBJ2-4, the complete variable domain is DSGVTQTPKHLITATGQRVTLRCSPRSGDLSVYWYQQSLDQGLQFLIQYYNGEERAKGNILERFSAQQFPDLHSELNLSSLELGDSALYFCASSAGTATFGNIQYFGAGTRLSVL.

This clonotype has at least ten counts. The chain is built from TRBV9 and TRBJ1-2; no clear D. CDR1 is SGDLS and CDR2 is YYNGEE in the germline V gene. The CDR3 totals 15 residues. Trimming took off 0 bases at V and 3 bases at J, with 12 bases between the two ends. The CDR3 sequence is CASSVEPRSDYGYTF. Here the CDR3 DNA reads TGTGCCAGCAGCGTAGAACCAAGGTCGGACTATGGCTACACCTTC.

CDR3 nucleotide sequence: TGTGCCAGCAGCGGTCCAGGGAAATCTGAGCAGTTCTTC. Translation: CASSGPGKSEQFF. This chain links TRBV9 with TRBJ2-1, with a possible D match to TRBD1 (5 bases). Trimming cost V 3 bases and J 9 bases, with 13 bases left between them. Germline CDR1 SGDLS, CDR2 YYNGEE. This CDR3 region has 13 residues.

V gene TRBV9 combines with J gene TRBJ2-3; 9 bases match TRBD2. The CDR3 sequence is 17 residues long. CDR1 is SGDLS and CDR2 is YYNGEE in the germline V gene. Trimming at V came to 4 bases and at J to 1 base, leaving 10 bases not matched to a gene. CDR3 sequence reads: CASSRPLAGTRTDTQYF. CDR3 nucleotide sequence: TGTGCCAGCAGCCGACCACTAGCGGGCACCCGCACAGATACGCAGTATTTT.

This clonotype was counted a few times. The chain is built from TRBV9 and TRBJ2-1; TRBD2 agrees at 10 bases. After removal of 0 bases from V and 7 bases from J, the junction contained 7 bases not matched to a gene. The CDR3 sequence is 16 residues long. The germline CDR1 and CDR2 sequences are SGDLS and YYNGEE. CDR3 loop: CASSVERGGVLNEQFF. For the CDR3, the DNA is TGTGCCAGCAGCGTAGAGCGGGGGGGCGTTTTGAATGAGCAGTTCTTC. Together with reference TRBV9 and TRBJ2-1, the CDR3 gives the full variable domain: DSGVTQTPKHLITATGQRVTLRCSPRSGDLSVYWYQQSLDQGLQFLIQYYNGEERAKGNILERFSAQQFPDLHSELNLSSLELGDSALYFCASSVERGGVLNEQFFGPGTRLTVL.

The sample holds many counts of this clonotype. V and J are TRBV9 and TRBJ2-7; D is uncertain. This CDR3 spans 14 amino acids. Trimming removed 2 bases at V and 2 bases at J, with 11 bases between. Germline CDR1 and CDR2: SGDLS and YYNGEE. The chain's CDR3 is CASSVSPATYEQYF. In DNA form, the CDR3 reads TGTGCCAGCAGCGTCTCACCCGCAACCTACGAGCAGTACTTC.

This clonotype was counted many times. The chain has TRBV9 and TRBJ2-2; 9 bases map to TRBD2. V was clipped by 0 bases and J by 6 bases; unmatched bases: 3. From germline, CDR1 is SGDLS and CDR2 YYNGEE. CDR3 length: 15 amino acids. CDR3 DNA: TGTGCCAGCAGCGTAGGTAGCGGGAGTTCCGGGGAGCTGTTTTTT. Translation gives CASSVGSGSSGELFF.

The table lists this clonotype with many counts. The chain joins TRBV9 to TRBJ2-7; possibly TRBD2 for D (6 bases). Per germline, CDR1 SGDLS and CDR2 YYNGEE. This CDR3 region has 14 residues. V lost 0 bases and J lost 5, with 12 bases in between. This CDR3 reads CASSVAAGLHEQYF. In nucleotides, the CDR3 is TGTGCCAGCAGCGTAGCGGCGGGATTGCACGAGCAGTACTTC.

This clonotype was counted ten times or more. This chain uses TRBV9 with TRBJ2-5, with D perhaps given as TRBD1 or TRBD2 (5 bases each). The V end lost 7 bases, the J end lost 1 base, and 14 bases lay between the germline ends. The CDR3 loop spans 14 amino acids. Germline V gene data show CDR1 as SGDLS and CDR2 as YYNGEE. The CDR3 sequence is CASGRGAVQETQYF. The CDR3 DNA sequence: TGTGCCAGCGGTCGAGGGGCGGTCCAAGAGACCCAGTACTTC.

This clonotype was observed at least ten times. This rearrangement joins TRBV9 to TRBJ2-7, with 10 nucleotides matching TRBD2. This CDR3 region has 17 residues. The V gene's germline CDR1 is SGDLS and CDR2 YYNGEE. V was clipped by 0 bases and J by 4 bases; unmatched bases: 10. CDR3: CASSVGIIAGGQYEQYF. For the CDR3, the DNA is TGTGCCAGCAGCGTAGGAATCATAGCGGGAGGCCAGTACGAGCAGTACTTC.

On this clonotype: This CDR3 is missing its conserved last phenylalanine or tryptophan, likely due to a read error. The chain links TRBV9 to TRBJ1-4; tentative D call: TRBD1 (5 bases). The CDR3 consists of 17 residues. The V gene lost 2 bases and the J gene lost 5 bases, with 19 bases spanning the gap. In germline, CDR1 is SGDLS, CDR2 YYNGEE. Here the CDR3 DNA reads TGTGCCAGCAGCGTTCACAGCGGGGGGAGTTCGAATGAAAAACTGTTTTTG. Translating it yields CASSVHSGGSSNEKLFL.

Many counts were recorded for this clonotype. The CDR3 loop is CASSPGQGGNEQFF. Written as DNA, the CDR3 is TGTGCCAGCAGCCCGGGACAGGGGGGAAATGAGCAGTTCTTC. This chain connects TRBV9 to TRBJ2-1; 11 positions agree with TRBD1. The CDR3 is 14 residues long. V lost 4 bases and J lost 7; bases outside the gene matches: 4. From germline, CDR1 is SGDLS and CDR2 YYNGEE.

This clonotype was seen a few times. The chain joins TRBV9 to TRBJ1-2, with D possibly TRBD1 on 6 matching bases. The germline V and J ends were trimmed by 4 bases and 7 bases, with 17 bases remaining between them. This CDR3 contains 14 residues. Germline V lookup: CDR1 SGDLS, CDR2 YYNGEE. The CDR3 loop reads CASSSPATGSGYTF. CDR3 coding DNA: TGTGCCAGCAGCTCTCCCGCAACAGGGTCTGGCTACACCTTC.